This T cell receptor beta chain was identified during a study of cytomegalovirus exposure and HLA in healthy donors. The CDR3 spans 15 residues. Germline-derived CDR1 and CDR2 are SGHVS and FQNEAQ. J was trimmed by 2 bases and V by 3 bases; bases with no gene match: 5. Data came from immunoSEQ multiplex PCR; TCRdb stores just in-frame clones and leaves some out. Of some 80,000 clones in the sample, 95% to 97% were seen once. The V call is TRBV7-8, the J call TRBJ1-1, with 8 bases that match TRBD1. The source material was PBMCs. The TCR sequence derives from a woman aged 18-29 years in good health and CMV-seronegative. CDR3 sequence (DNA): TGTGCCAGCAGCTTTAACAGGGGGGCAAACACTGAAGCTTTCTTT. Amino acid sequence: CASSFNRGANTEAFF.